This TCR beta chain was captured by sequencing in a study of technical replicates of blood from a few donors. Germline V lookup: CDR1 MDHEN, CDR2 SYDVKM. Trimming stripped 10 bases from V and 8 bases from J, with 26 bases between. The length of the CDR3 is 15 residues. Generated by immunoSEQ multiplex PCR, the TCRdb table keeps only in-frame clones and is missing some. The sample holds 65,000 to 85,000 clones, about 96% seen once. This clonotype was sampled from a human donor in good health. V and J are TRBV28 and TRBJ1-2; D gene uncertain. The sample consisted of T cells isolated from PBMCs. The CDR3 DNA sequence: TGTGCCACTAGCCAGATAAGCCAGGTTCTCTCGGGCTACACCTTC. This sequence encodes CATSQISQVLSGYTF.